Shown below are 16 T cell receptor beta chains from a single sample sequenced in a study of shared clonotypes between healthy human individuals. Data came from immunoSEQ multiplex PCR; TCRdb stores just in-frame clones and leaves some out. The top ten hold around 0.38% of the sample, which has 1.4 million or so clones, approximately 98.5% seen once. The sample consisted of naive CD4+ T cells sorted from blood. The subset was: CD45RA+ positively selected. The receptors derive from a man younger than 40 in good health.

The chain carries TRBV30 and TRBJ1-1; 10 nucleotides align to TRBD1. CDR3 size: 15 residues. Germline lookup yields CDR1 GTSNPN and CDR2 SVGIG (reference sequence). Trimming removed 3 bases from V and 5 bases from J; junction bases left unmatched: 9. The CDR3, as DNA: TGTGCCTGGAGCCAGCAGGGACAGGGGAGGACTGAAGCTTTCTTT. Its protein is CAWSQQGQGRTEAFF.

This chain uses TRBV4-1 with TRBJ2-7; 7 bases line up with TRBD1. This CDR3 has 16 amino acids. Per the germline V gene, CDR1 is MGHRA and CDR2 is YSYEKL. J lost 2 bases, V lost 3 bases, and 10 bases had no gene match. The CDR3 nucleotides read TGCGCCAGCAGCCAGTACCGGGACAGACCTCCCTACGAGCAGTACTTC. This sequence encodes CASSQYRDRPPYEQYF.

V is TRBV4-1 and J is TRBJ1-2; TRBD1 agrees at 8 bases. Per the germline V gene, CDR1 is MGHRA and CDR2 is YSYEKL. V dropped 4 bases and J dropped 3; count of bases not matched to a gene: 7. The CDR3 contains 15 residues. The CDR3 sequence: CASSRDRGSYYGYTF. The CDR3 DNA reads TGCGCCAGCAGCCGAGACAGGGGATCGTACTATGGCTACACCTTC.

J is TRBJ2-2 and V is TRBV28; 10 positions agree with TRBD2. The V segment lost 8 bases and the J segment 5 bases; nucleotides outside the gene matches: 20. The germline gives CDR1 MDHEN, CDR2 SYDVKM. CDR3 size: 19 residues. The CDR3 region has the DNA TGTGCCAGCCCCCCTAGTCGTTCTAGCGGGAGAATACGGACCGGGGAGCTGTTTTTT. It translates to CASPPSRSSGRIRTGELFF.

V and J are TRBV15 and TRBJ1-2, with unresolved D. Germline lookup yields CDR1 LNHNV and CDR2 YYDKDF (reference sequence). The CDR3 covers 14 residues. V lost 5 bases to trimming and J lost 2 bases, with 12 bases between them. DNA of the CDR3: TGTGCCACCAGCCGTCGGGTGACCAACTATGGCTACACCTTC. Encoded protein: CATSRRVTNYGYTF.

Of note for this clone: The junction departs from germline at one end; a sequencing error may be responsible. The chain has TRBV7-9 and TRBJ2-2; a weak D match, TRBD2 (5 bases). The germline CDR1 and CDR2 sequences are SEHNR and FQNEAQ (reference sequence). This CDR3 is built from 14 residues. CDR3 sequence: CYLLGESNTGELFF. CDR3 bases: TGCTATCTACTCGGGGAATCAAACACCGGGGAGCTGTTTTTT.

A word on this clone: Other DNA sequences in this sample translate to the same CDR3. The rearrangement uses TRBV20-1 and TRBJ2-7; no clear D. Germline CDR1 and CDR2: DFQATT and SNEGSKA (reference sequence). V was trimmed by 6 bases and J by 0 bases, leaving 6 bases between them. This CDR3 contains 11 residues. The CDR3 nucleotides are TGCAGTGCAAGGGACTCCTACGAGCAGTACTTC. Its translation is CSARDSYEQYF.

This sequence joins TRBV28 and TRBJ2-7; 9 positions agree with TRBD1. J was trimmed by 4 bases and V by 3 bases; bases with no gene match: 1. Germline CDR1 reads MDHEN; CDR2 reads SYDVKM. This CDR3 is built from 13 residues. The CDR3 DNA reads TGTGCCAGCAGTTTTGACAGGGGGTACGAGCAGTACTTC. It codes for CASSFDRGYEQYF.

The V gene is TRBV2, the J gene TRBJ2-7; TRBD1 is a possible D gene (5 bases). This CDR3 has 11 residues. V was shortened by 6 bases and J by 6 bases, with 9 bases between the two germline ends. Germline V gives CDR1 SNHLY, CDR2 FYNNEI. The CDR3 sequence is CASSRVSEQYF. CDR3 nucleotides: TGTGCCAGCAGCAGGGTAAGCGAGCAGTACTTC.

The V and J genes are TRBV6-6 and TRBJ1-2; 7 positions agree with TRBD1. Germline trimming cut 5 bases from V and 6 bases from J; bases unmatched to any gene: 3. Germline-derived CDR1 and CDR2 are MNHNY and SVGAGI (reference sequence). The CDR3 covers 12 residues. The CDR3 DNA sequence: TGTGCCAGCAGTCATCAGGGGGATGGCTACACCTTC. Translated, it gives CASSHQGDGYTF.

This chain links TRBV2 with TRBJ1-2; D is uncertain. V gave up 4 bases and J gave up 2 bases, with 11 bases separating them. CDR3 length: 14 residues. Germline loops: CDR1 SNHLY, CDR2 FYNNEI. CDR3 DNA sequence: TGTGCCAGCAGTGTAGTGGAATTAAACTATGGCTACACCTTC. Encoded protein: CASSVVELNYGYTF.

The rearrangement uses TRBV5-5 and TRBJ2-1; either TRBD1 or TRBD2 may supply D (5 bases each). The CDR3 sequence is 14 residues long. The V gene lost 2 bases and the J gene lost 4 bases, with 10 bases spanning the gap. The germline V gene encodes CDR1 SGHKS and CDR2 YYEKEE (reference sequence). Here the CDR3 DNA reads TGTGCCAGCAGCTTCCTGGGGGATTACAATGAGCAGTTCTTC. Protein sequence: CASSFLGDYNEQFF.

This clone was observed a single time. The J gene is TRBJ1-5, the V gene TRBV5-4, with a tentative D call TRBD1 (6 bases). CDR3 length: 14 amino acids. Germline loops: CDR1 SGHNT, CDR2 YYREEE (reference sequence). The ends were cut back, 4 bases at V and 4 bases at J, with 12 bases in the middle. The CDR3 sequence: CASSPRGYNQPQHF. The CDR3 DNA is TGTGCCAGCAGCCCCAGGGGATATAATCAGCCCCAGCATTTT.

The chain couples TRBV27 to TRBJ2-1; 9 bases align to TRBD1. Germline CDR1 and CDR2: MNHEY and SMNVEV (reference sequence). The CDR3 length is 16 residues. With V trimmed by 3 bases and J by 6 bases, 9 bases remained unmatched. The CDR3 region has the DNA TGTGCCAGCAGTTTCTCGGGACAGGGCTTTTCCAATGAGCAGTTCTTC. Translation gives CASSFSGQGFSNEQFF.

Points on this clone: Other nucleotide sequences in the sample specify the same CDR3. The CDR3 loop is CASSSQGYEQYF. For the CDR3, the DNA is TGTGCCAGCAGTTCACAAGGGTACGAGCAGTACTTC. This sequence joins TRBV6-6 and TRBJ2-7; no clear D. Germline V gene sequence: CDR1 MNHNY, CDR2 SVGAGI (reference sequence). This CDR3 comprises 12 residues. The ends were cut back, 4 bases at V and 4 bases at J, with 8 bases in the middle.

V gene TRBV2 combines with J gene TRBJ2-5, with TRBD2 identical over 8 bases. The V gene's germline CDR1 is SNHLY and CDR2 FYNNEI. J was trimmed by 4 bases and V by 11 bases; bases with no gene match: 6. The CDR3 sequence is 12 residues long. The CDR3 sequence is CAGERESETQYF. The CDR3, as DNA: TGTGCCGGAGAGCGGGAGTCAGAGACCCAGTACTTC.